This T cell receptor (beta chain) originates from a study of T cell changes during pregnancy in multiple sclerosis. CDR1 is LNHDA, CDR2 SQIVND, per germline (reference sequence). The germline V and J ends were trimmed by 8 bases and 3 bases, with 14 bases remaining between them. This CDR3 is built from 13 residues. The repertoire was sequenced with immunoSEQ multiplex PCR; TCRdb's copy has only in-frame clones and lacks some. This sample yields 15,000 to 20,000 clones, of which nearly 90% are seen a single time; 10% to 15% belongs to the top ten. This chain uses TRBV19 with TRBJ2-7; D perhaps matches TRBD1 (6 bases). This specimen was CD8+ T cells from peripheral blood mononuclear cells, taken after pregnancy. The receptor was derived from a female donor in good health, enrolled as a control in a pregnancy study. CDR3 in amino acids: CASGPGHHYEQYF. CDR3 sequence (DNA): TGTGCCAGTGGCCCGGGACACCACTACGAGCAGTACTTC.